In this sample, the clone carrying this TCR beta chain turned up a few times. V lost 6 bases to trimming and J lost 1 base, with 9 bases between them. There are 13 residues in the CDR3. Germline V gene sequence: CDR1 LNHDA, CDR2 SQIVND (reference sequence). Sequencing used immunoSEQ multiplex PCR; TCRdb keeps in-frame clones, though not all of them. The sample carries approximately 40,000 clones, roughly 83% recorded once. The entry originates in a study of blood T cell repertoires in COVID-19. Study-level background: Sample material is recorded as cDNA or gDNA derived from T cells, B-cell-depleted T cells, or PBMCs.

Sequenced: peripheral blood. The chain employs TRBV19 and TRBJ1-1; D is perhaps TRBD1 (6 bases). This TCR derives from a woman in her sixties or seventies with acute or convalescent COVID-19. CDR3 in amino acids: CASSPTGNTEAFF. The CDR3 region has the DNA TGTGCCAGTAGCCCGACAGGGAACACTGAAGCTTTCTTT.